The next 7 T cell receptor beta chains were all read from a single sample in a study of post-analysis software for immune sequencing data. Their specific antigens are unknown. Tagging with unique molecular identifiers was a feature of the TCR beta cDNA libraries. From the PCR reads, TCRdb called clonotypes with MiXCR, one entry per CDR3 protein. The sample has approximately 730,000 distinct CDR3 sequences, around 46% seen once; the top ten hold approximately 4.4%. Findings and limits, study-wide: With TRBV5-6, TRBV5-1 and TRBV20-1 included, about five TRBV segments were more frequent in patients than in controls.

The specimen sequenced was blood. The receptors stem from a girl aged 5-17 years with multiple sclerosis.

CDR3 protein: CSARSAGELFF. In DNA form, the CDR3 reads TGCAGTGCTAGATCCGCCGGGGAGCTGTTTTTT. V usage is TRBV20-1 and J usage is TRBJ2-2; D gene uncertain. Germline V gene sequence: CDR1 DFQATT, CDR2 SNEGSKA (reference sequence). V lost 2 bases and J lost 6, with 4 bases in between. The CDR3 contains 11 residues.

The chain couples TRBV9 to TRBJ1-2; D ambiguous. The CDR3 is made up of 15 amino acids. The germline gives CDR1 SGDLS, CDR2 YYNGEE. Deletions cut 0 bases from V and 2 bases from J, with 11 bases between. The CDR3 DNA is TGTGCCAGCAGCGTAGGGGCAGACTTCAACTATGGCTACACCTTC. Encoded protein: CASSVGADFNYGYTF. The whole variable domain, filled in from reference TRBV9 and TRBJ1-2, reads DSGVTQTPKHLITATGQRVTLRCSPRSGDLSVYWYQQSLDQGLQFLIQYYNGEERAKGNILERFSAQQFPDLHSELNLSSLELGDSALYFCASSVGADFNYGYTFGSGTRLTVV.

This clonotype was counted only a few times. The rearrangement joins TRBV5-1 to TRBJ1-2; D unclear. This CDR3 region has 13 residues. Germline V gives CDR1 SGHRS, CDR2 YFSETQ. V was shortened by 1 base and J by 8 bases, with 12 bases between the two germline ends. The CDR3 spells CASSLSSRVGYTF. For the CDR3, the DNA is TGCGCCAGCAGCTTGTCGTCGAGAGTGGGCTACACCTTC.

This sequence joins TRBV29-1 and TRBJ2-5; TRBD1 is a possible D gene (5 bases). TRBJ2-7 matches the DNA end more closely, so the J call is doubtful. This CDR3 has 13 amino acids. Germline loops: CDR1 SQVTM, CDR2 ANQGSEA. This CDR3 is CSVEDQGLGEQYF. CDR3 DNA: TGCAGCGTTGAAGACCAGGGTTTAGGCGAGCAGTACTTC.

The chain joins TRBV7-2 to TRBJ2-3; TRBD2 agrees at 8 bases. V trimming: 5 bases; J trimming: 0 bases; junction bases outside the gene matches: 16. The CDR3 sequence is 19 residues long. Germline CDR1 and CDR2: SGHTA and FQGNSA. The CDR3 DNA reads TGTGCCAGCAGCCTCCCGGGGGGGCAGCGGGAGTTGAGCACAGATACGCAGTATTTT. This translates into CASSLPGGQRELSTDTQYF.

This clonotype has just a few counts. The gene calls are TRBV5-1 and TRBJ1-2; D gene unclear. Looked up from germline, CDR1 is SGHRS and CDR2 is YFSETQ. The V and J ends lost 4 bases and 6 bases respectively, with 13 bases between them. The CDR3 length is 13 residues. CDR3 loop: CASSPRDGDGYTF. The CDR3 nucleotides read TGCGCCAGCAGCCCAAGGGATGGAGATGGCTACACCTTC.

This clonotype was seen just once. The CDR3 DNA follows: TGTGCCAGCAGTTACTCGATGCGGGGGGGCGACAATGAGCAGTACTTC. It specifies CASSYSMRGGDNEQYF. The J gene is TRBJ2-5, the V gene TRBV6-2 or TRBV6-3, with 9 nucleotides matching TRBD2. Trimming cost V 0 bases and J 11 bases; bases outside gene matches: 13. CDR3 length equals 16 residues. Germline V gene lookup returns CDR1 MNHEY and CDR2 SVGEGT.